These T cell receptor beta chains were read from a single sample in a study of prognosis after radiotherapy for stage I lung cancer. One entry per CDR3 protein, called by TCRdb with MiXCR from the multiplex PCR reads. Altogether approximately 26,000 distinct CDR3 sequences are present, around 40% being singletons, with the ten largest covering under 25%. The specimen was PBMCs, collected before or after stereotactic body radiation therapy (not recorded which). All receptors derive from a donor aged 50 or older with non-small cell lung cancer. CDR3s include the opening cysteine and the closing phenylalanine or tryptophan. The D gene is left open where the match is weak. Clone size appears in some rows only: once, few, many, or a class for an expanded clone.

>TRBV2|TRBJ2-7|-|many
CASSERGPYEQYF
TGTGCCAGCAGTGAGCGCGGCCCCTACGAGCAGTACTTC
>TRBV27|TRBJ2-3|-|few
CASRRDTAHRGAVFWRRGTDTQYF
-
>TRBV24-1|TRBJ2-2|-|few
CASFDGNTGELFF
TGTGCCTCTTTCGACGGGAACACCGGGGAGCTGTTTTTT
>TRBV20-1|TRBJ1-5|TRBD1|many
CSARDRGTSSQPQHF
TGCAGTGCTCGGGACAGGGGGACTAGCAGTCAGCCCCAGCATTTT
>TRBV27|TRBJ2-7|TRBD2|many
CASSFGASGEYEQYF
TGTGCCAGCAGTTTTGGGGCTAGCGGGGAATACGAGCAGTACTTC
>TRBV11-2|TRBJ1-6|-|-
CASSPGGGGLSPLHF
TGTGCCAGCAGCCCAGGTGGTGGGGGGCTTTCACCCCTCCACTTT
>TRBV6-1|TRBJ2-7|-|-
CAISQAAYEQYF
TGTGCCATCTCCCAAGCCGCCTACGAGCAGTACTTC
>TRBV27|TRBJ2-5|-|-
CASSPVPVRDGETQYF
TGTGCCAGCAGTCCTGTCCCTGTACGAGATGGGGAGACCCAGTACTTC
>TRBV20-1|TRBJ2-7|TRBD2|many
CSANELAGGSYEQYF
TGCAGTGCCAACGAACTAGCGGGAGGGTCCTACGAGCAGTACTTC
>TRBV3-1|TRBJ2-7|-|few
CASSQPPYNEQCF
TGTGCCAGCAGCCAACCCCCCTACAACGAGCAGTGCTTC
>TRBV9|TRBJ2-2|TRBD2|many
CASSFSGSGAGELFF
TGTGCCAGCAGCTTTAGCGGGAGCGGAGCCGGGGAGCTGTTTTTT
>TRBV7-3|TRBJ2-1|-|many
CASSPKVGGYNEQFF
TGTGCCAGCAGCCCCAAGGTAGGGGGATACAATGAGCAGTTCTTC
>TRBV2|TRBJ2-2|-|-
CASKYLDLLSNTGELFF
TGTGCCAGCAAGTACCTAGATTTGCTCTCGAACACCGGGGAGCTGTTTTTT
>TRBV2|TRBJ2-3|TRBD2|many
CASTFLAASTDTQYF
TGTGCCAGCACCTTTCTAGCGGCCAGCACAGATACGCAGTATTTT
>TRBV2|TRBJ2-3|-|few
CASSEGIRTDTQYF
TGTGCCAGCAGTGAAGGTATCCGCACAGATACGCAGTATTTT
>TRBV20-1|TRBJ2-7|TRBD2|-
CSAGVLAGTYEQYF
TGCAGTGCTGGGGTACTAGCGGGTACCTACGAGCAGTACTTC
>TRBV13|TRBJ2-7|TRBD2|-
CASSLGGLAGAEYEQYF
TGTGCCAGCAGCTTAGGCGGACTAGCGGGAGCGGAGTACGAGCAGTACTTC
>TRBV5-5|TRBJ2-1|TRBD1|many
CASSSVDRSSYNEQFF
TGTGCCAGCAGCTCAGTGGACAGGAGCTCCTACAATGAGCAGTTCTTC
>TRBV20-1|TRBJ2-3|-|many
CSARRTDTQYF
TGCAGTGCTAGAAGGACAGATACGCAGTATTTT
>TRBV5-1|TRBJ2-7|TRBD2|many
CASSLVASGRPWEQYF
TGCGCCAGCAGCTTGGTAGCCAGCGGGAGACCTTGGGAGCAGTACTTC